The 19 T cell receptor beta chains below were found in one sample sequenced in a study of blood T cells in healthy people across ages (dated by TCRdb to the mid-2010s). Receptor amplification or capture employed 5' RACE. The data were produced on an Illumina HiSeq 2500. A second roughly 7 to 11 cycle PCR used a sample-barcoded 5' primer and a J-beta primer mix. The public reads were run again by TCRdb, first through fastp at Q25 and then through MiXCR, and only productive beta chains were kept. A single entry per CDR3 protein holds the most common genes and DNA from its merged rows. The sample table holds about 640,000 distinct CDR3 sequences, of which 58% were seen once. In total, the top ten clones hold approximately 37% of the sample. Sequenced input: blood. All receptors derive from a man in his 60s in good health.

Details on this clonotype: A much larger clone lies one base from this, so it may be a read error. The chain joins TRBV29-1 to TRBJ1-2; D uncertain. The CDR3 contains 15 residues. Per the germline V gene, CDR1 is SQVTM and CDR2 is ANQGSEA. CDR3 protein: CSVEDQPGFLYDYTF. CDR3 nucleotides: TGCAGCGTTGAAGATCAGCCAGGATTCCTTTATGACTACACCTTC.

This clonotype was detected ten times or more. The CDR3 nucleotides are TGTGCCACCAGCTCGGACAGGACAGGGGCCTACGAGCAGTACTTC. Protein product: CATSSDRTGAYEQYF. V gene TRBV12-3 or TRBV12-4 combines with J gene TRBJ2-7; TRBD1 matches at 9 bases. The CDR3 extends over 15 amino acids. After removal of 10 bases from V and 2 bases from J, the junction contained 12 bases not matched to a gene.

The rearrangement links TRBV9 to TRBJ1-1; no reliable D call. Trimming removed 0 bases at V and 6 bases at J, with 12 bases between. Germline V gene lookup returns CDR1 SGDLS and CDR2 YYNGEE. The CDR3 runs to 14 residues. The CDR3 spells CASSVVGGNAEAFF. The CDR3 DNA reads as TGTGCCAGCAGCGTAGTCGGCGGAAATGCTGAAGCTTTCTTT. The full variable domain, rest sourced from reference TRBV9 and TRBJ1-1, is DSGVTQTPKHLITATGQRVTLRCSPRSGDLSVYWYQQSLDQGLQFLIQYYNGEERAKGNILERFSAQQFPDLHSELNLSSLELGDSALYFCASSVVGGNAEAFFGQGTRLTVV.

On this clonotype: A junction end diverges from the germline sequence, so it may reflect a read error. The rearrangement links TRBV5-1 to TRBJ2-1, with D possibly TRBD2 on 6 matching bases. The CDR3 totals 15 residues. The germline V gene has CDR1 SGHRS and CDR2 YFSETQ. In DNA, the CDR3 is TGCGCCAGCAGCCCGGACGGGAGCTCCTACAATGGGCAGTTCTTC. Translation: CASSPDGSSYNGQFF.

This clonotype was recorded once. A read error is possible here, since a much larger clone lies one base away. J is TRBJ2-5 and V is TRBV20-1; 14 positions agree with TRBD2. The CDR3 spans 16 residues. Germline V gene sequence: CDR1 DFQATT, CDR2 SNEGSKA (reference sequence). CDR3 sequence reads: CSARRTSGGFQETRYF. The CDR3 nucleotides read TGCAGTGCTCGAAGGACTAGCGGGGGGTTCCAAGAGACCCGGTACTTC.

As regards this clonotype: A read error is possible here, since a much larger clone lies one base away. The chain couples TRBV27 to TRBJ2-5; D might be TRBD1 or TRBD2, each matching 5 bases. Trimming removed 8 bases from V and 1 base from J, with 17 bases in between. Germline V gene sequence: CDR1 MNHEY, CDR2 SMNVEV (reference sequence). This CDR3 spans 15 amino acids. Written as DNA, the CDR3 is TGTGCCAGCGGCCGGGGAAGGGGAATCCAAGAGACCCAGTACTTC. This encodes CASGRGRGIQETQYF.

V usage is TRBV2 and J usage is TRBJ1-1; D unclear. CDR1 and CDR2 (germline): SNHLY, FYNNEI. CDR3 size: 15 residues. V was cut by 1 base and J by 1 base, with 10 bases left in between. CDR3 sequence (DNA): TGTGCCAGCAGTGAAGTGGCAGACCAGAACACTGAAGCTTTCTTT. Its translation: CASSEVADQNTEAFF.

The sample holds a few counts of this clonotype. This chain links TRBV5-1 with TRBJ2-1; a weak D match, TRBD1 (6 bases). Trimming removed 4 bases from V and 2 bases from J, with 10 bases in between. CDR3 length: 14 residues. The germline CDR1 and CDR2 sequences are SGHRS and YFSETQ. CDR3 DNA sequence: TGCGCCAGCAGCCCTGGACAGACCTACAATGAGCAGTTCTTC. It is translated as CASSPGQTYNEQFF.

The rearrangement joins TRBV7-2 to TRBJ2-3, with a tentative D call TRBD2 (5 bases). This CDR3 contains 16 residues. V gave up 2 bases and J gave up 3 bases, with 15 bases separating them. Looked up from germline, CDR1 is SGHTA and CDR2 is FQGNSA. The CDR3 protein is CASSLLIRVATDTQYF. In DNA form, the CDR3 reads TGTGCCAGCAGCTTATTAATTAGGGTAGCGACAGATACGCAGTATTTT. The variable domain in full, with the rest retrieved from reference TRBV7-2 and TRBJ2-3, is GAGVSQSPSNKVTEKGKDVELRCDPISGHTALYWYRQSLGQGLEFLIYFQGNSAPDKSGLPSDRFSAERTGGSVSTLTIQRTQQEDSAVYLCASSLLIRVATDTQYFGPGTRLTVL.

The chain carries TRBV27 and TRBJ2-1; D is unclear. Trimming stripped 5 bases from V and 0 bases from J, with 8 bases between. This CDR3 spans 14 amino acids. Germline values: CDR1 MNHEY, CDR2 SMNVEV (reference sequence). The CDR3 DNA reads as TGTGCCAGCAGTATACCGGGCTCCTACAATGAGCAGTTCTTC. Its translation: CASSIPGSYNEQFF.

The gene calls are TRBV6-6 and TRBJ2-1, with D possibly TRBD1 on 6 matching bases. There are 13 residues in the CDR3. Looked up from germline, CDR1 is MNHNY and CDR2 is SVGAGI (reference sequence). Trimming left V 7 bases short and J 2 bases short, with 9 bases between. CDR3 sequence: CASIPGAYNEQFF. The CDR3 coding sequence is TGTGCCAGCATTCCAGGGGCCTACAATGAGCAGTTCTTC.

This clonotype showed up just a few times. This chain connects TRBV2 to TRBJ2-5; TRBD1 matches 7 bases. The CDR3 is 11 residues long. With 6 bases clipped from V and 12 bases from J, the junction kept 7 bases outside the gene matches. Germline loops: CDR1 SNHLY, CDR2 FYNNEI. The CDR3 loop reads CASRTDRREYF. Here the CDR3 DNA reads TGTGCCAGCAGGACGGACAGGCGGGAGTACTTC. The entire variable domain, with the rest obtained from reference TRBV2 and TRBJ2-5, is as follows: EPEVTQTPSHQVTQMGQEVILRCVPISNHLYFYWYRQILGQKVEFLVSFYNNEISEKSEIFDDQFSVERPDGSNFTLKIRSTKLEDSAMYFCASRTDRREYFGPGTRLLVL.

The chain carries TRBV24-1 and TRBJ2-7, with 7 bases fitting TRBD1. The J segment lost 2 bases and the V segment lost 7 bases, leaving 19 bases of the junction unmatched. This CDR3 spans 18 amino acids. Germline loops: CDR1 KGHDR, CDR2 SFDVKD. CDR3 coding DNA: TGTGCCACCAGAATCCGTTGTGAGGGGGCCAATTTTCCCTACGAGCAGTACTTC. Protein product: CATRIRCEGANFPYEQYF.

The table lists this clonotype with a count of one. This chain links TRBV28 with TRBJ2-1, with D perhaps matching TRBD1 or TRBD2 (6 bases each). CDR3 length: 16 amino acids. Germline CDR1 reads MDHEN; CDR2 reads SYDVKM. The V end lost 5 bases, the J end lost 5 bases, and 19 bases lay between the germline ends. CDR3 loop: CASSPAGHSPNNEQFF. The CDR3 DNA reads TGTGCCAGCAGTCCCGCGGGACATAGCCCGAACAATGAGCAGTTCTTC.

V usage is TRBV14 and J usage is TRBJ1-4; 7 nucleotides line up with TRBD1. Trimming cost V 2 bases and J 0 bases; bases outside gene matches: 6. The CDR3 loop spans 17 amino acids. Germline V gives CDR1 SGHDN, CDR2 FVKESK. CDR3 in DNA: TGTGCCAGCAGCCAAAGAAGTCAGGGGGCAACTAATGAAAAACTGTTTTTT. Residues: CASSQRSQGATNEKLFF.

The J gene is TRBJ2-6, the V gene TRBV20-1; maybe TRBD2 (5 bases). The CDR3 runs 18 residues. Trimming took 6 bases from V and 2 from J, leaving 23 bases between them. Germline CDR1 DFQATT, CDR2 SNEGSKA (reference sequence). This CDR3 reads CSAPRRAEESAGANVLTF. In DNA form, the CDR3 reads TGCAGTGCCCCACGGCGGGCAGAAGAATCGGCTGGGGCCAACGTCCTGACTTTC.

This clonotype has just a few counts. The rearrangement uses TRBV4-1 and TRBJ2-3; 7 bases are shared with TRBD2. CDR1 and CDR2 (germline): MGHRA, YSYEKL. This CDR3 has 16 amino acids. V dropped 0 bases and J dropped 11; count of bases not matched to a gene: 14. CDR3 loop: CASSQERLAPLGGQYF. The DNA for the CDR3 is TGCGCCAGCAGCCAAGAGAGACTAGCACCCCTCGGAGGGCAGTATTTT.

The chain recombines TRBV3-1 with TRBJ2-7, with 7 positions matching TRBD2. Germline CDR1 reads LGHDT; CDR2 reads YNNKEL (reference sequence). The ends lost 3 bases at V and 0 bases at J; junction bases unmatched: 8. There are 16 residues in the CDR3. This chain's CDR3 is CASSQQTSGASYEQYF. As DNA, the CDR3 is TGTGCCAGCAGCCAGCAGACGAGCGGGGCCTCCTACGAGCAGTACTTC.

This chain joins TRBV20-1 and TRBJ2-5; tentatively, D is TRBD2 (6 bases). The germline V and J ends were trimmed by 6 bases and 0 bases, with 14 bases remaining between them. Germline V gene sequence: CDR1 DFQATT, CDR2 SNEGSKA (reference sequence). There are 14 residues in the CDR3. The CDR3 protein is CSAQRALYQETQYF. Here the CDR3 DNA reads TGCAGTGCCCAGCGGGCACTATACCAAGAGACCCAGTACTTC.